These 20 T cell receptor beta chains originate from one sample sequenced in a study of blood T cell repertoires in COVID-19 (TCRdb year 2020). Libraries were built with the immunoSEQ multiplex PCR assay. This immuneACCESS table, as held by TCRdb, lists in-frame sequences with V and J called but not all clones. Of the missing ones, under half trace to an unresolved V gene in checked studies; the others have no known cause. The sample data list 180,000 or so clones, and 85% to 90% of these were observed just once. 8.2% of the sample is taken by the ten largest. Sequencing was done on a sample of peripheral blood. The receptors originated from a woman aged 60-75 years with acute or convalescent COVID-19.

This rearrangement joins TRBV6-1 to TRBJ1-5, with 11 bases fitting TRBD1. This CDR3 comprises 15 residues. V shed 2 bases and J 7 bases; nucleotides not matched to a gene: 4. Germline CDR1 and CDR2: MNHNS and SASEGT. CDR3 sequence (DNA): TGTGCCAGCAGTGAACGGACAGGGGGCGGCCAGCCCCAGCATTTT. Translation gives CASSERTGGGQPQHF.

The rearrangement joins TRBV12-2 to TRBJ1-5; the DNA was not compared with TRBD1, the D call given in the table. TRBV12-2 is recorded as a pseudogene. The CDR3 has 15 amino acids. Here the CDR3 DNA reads TGTGCAAGTCGCTTGAAGCACAGAAACAATCAGCCCCAGCATTTT. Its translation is CASRLKHRNNQPQHF.

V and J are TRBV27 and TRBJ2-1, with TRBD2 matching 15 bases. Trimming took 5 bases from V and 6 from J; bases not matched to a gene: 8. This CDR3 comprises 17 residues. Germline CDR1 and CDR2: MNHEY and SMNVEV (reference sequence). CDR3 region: CASSPAPGLAGGNEQFF. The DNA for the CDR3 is TGTGCCAGCAGTCCAGCCCCGGGACTAGCGGGGGGCAATGAGCAGTTCTTC.

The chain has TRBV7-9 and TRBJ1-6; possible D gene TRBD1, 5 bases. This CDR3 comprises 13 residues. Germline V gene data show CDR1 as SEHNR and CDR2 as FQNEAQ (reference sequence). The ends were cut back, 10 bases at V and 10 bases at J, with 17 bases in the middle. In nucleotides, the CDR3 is TGTGCCATCAGACAGTCGGTCGGATCACCCCTCCACTTT. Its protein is CAIRQSVGSPLHF.

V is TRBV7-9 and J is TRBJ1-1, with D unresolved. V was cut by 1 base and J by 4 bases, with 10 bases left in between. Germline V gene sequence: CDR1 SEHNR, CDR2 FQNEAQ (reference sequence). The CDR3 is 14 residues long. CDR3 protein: CASSLEMGSTEAFF. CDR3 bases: TGTGCCAGCAGCTTAGAAATGGGGAGCACTGAAGCTTTCTTT.

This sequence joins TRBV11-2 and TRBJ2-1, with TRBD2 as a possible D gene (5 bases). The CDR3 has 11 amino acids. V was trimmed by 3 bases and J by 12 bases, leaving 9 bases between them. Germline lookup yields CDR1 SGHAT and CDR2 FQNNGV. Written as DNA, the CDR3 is TGTGCCAGCAGCTTGGGGAGAAGGCAGTTCTTC. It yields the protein CASSLGRRQFF.

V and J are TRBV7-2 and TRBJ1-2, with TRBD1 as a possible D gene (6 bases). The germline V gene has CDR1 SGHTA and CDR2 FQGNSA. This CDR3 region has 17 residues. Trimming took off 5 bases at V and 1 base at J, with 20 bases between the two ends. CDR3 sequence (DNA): TGTGCCAGCAGCCCACTCTTGGTCAGGGGACATAACTATGGCTACACCTTC. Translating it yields CASSPLLVRGHNYGYTF.

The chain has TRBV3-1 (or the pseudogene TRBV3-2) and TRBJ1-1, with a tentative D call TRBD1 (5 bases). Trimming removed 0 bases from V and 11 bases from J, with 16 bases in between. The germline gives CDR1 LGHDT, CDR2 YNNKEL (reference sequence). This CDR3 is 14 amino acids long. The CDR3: CASSQDSGGAKAFF. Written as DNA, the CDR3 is TGTGCCAGCAGCCAAGACTCGGGTGGGGCTAAGGCTTTCTTT.

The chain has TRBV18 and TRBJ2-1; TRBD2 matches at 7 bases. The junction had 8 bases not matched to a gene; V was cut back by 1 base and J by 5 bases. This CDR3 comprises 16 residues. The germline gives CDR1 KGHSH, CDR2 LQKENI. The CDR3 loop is CASSPRGGMRDNEQFF. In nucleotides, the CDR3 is TGTGCCAGCTCACCACGGGGGGGGATGAGGGACAATGAGCAGTTCTTC.

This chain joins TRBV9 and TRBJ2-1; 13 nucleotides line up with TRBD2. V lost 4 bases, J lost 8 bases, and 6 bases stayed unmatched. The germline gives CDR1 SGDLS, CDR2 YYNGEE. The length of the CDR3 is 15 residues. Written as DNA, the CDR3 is TGTGCCAGCAGCCCTACTAGCGGGAGGGCGGATGAGCAGTTCTTC. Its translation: CASSPTSGRADEQFF.

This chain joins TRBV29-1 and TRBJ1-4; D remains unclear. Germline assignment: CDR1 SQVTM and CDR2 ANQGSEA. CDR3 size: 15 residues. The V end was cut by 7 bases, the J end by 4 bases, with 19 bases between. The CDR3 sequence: CSARRGLQLNEKLFF. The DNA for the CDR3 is TGCAGCGCCCGTCGAGGGCTGCAGCTTAATGAAAAACTGTTTTTT.

The CDR3 spells CATSRPSGTSYNEQFF. The DNA for the CDR3 is TGTGCCACCAGCAGACCTAGCGGTACCTCCTACAATGAGCAGTTCTTC. The V gene is TRBV15, the J gene TRBJ2-1; 7 positions agree with TRBD2. Germline V gene data show CDR1 as LNHNV and CDR2 as YYDKDF (reference sequence). V was pared by 2 bases and J by 0 bases, with 4 bases of the junction left unmatched. The CDR3 is 16 amino acids. Based on the CDR3 plus reference TRBV15 and TRBJ2-1, the full variable domain is DAMVIQNPRYQVTQFGKPVTLSCSQTLNHNVMYWYQQKSSQAPKLLFHYYDKDFNNEADTPDNFQSRRPNTSFCFLDIRSPGLGDTAMYLCATSRPSGTSYNEQFFGPGTRLTVL.

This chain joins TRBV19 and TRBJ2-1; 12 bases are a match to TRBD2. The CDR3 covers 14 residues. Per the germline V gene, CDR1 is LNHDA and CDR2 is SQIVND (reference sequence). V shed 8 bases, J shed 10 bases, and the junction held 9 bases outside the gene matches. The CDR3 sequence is CASERLAGAQEQFF. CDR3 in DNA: TGTGCCAGTGAACGACTAGCGGGGGCCCAAGAGCAGTTCTTC.

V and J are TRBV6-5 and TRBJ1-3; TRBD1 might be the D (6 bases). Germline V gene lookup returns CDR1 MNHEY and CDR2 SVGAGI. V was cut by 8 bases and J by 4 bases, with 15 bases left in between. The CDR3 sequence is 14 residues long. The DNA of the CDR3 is TGTGCCAGCCGGAATGACAGGAAGGGAAACACCATATATTTT. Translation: CASRNDRKGNTIYF.

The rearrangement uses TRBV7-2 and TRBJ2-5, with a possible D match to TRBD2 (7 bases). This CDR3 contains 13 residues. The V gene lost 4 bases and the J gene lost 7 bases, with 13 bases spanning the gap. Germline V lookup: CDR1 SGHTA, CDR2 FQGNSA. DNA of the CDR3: TGTGCCAGCAGCTCTTATGGGGGGGCGACCCAGTACTTC. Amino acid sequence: CASSSYGGATQYF. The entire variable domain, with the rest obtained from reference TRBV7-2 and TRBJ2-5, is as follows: GAGVSQSPSNKVTEKGKDVELRCDPISGHTALYWYRQSLGQGLEFLIYFQGNSAPDKSGLPSDRFSAERTGGSVSTLTIQRTQQEDSAVYLCASSSYGGATQYFGPGTRLLVL.

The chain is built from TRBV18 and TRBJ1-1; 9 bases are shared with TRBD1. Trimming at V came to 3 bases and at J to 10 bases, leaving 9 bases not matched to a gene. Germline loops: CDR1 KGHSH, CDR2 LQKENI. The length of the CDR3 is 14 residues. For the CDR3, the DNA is TGTGCCAGCTCACCGGGACAGGGAAAGCCTTCAGCTTTCTTT. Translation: CASSPGQGKPSAFF. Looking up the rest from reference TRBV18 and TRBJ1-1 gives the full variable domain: NAGVMQNPRHLVRRRGQEARLRCSPMKGHSHVYWYRQLPEEGLKFMVYLQKENIIDESGMPKERFSAEFPKEGPSILRIQQVVRGDSAAYFCASSPGQGKPSAFFGQGTRLTVV.

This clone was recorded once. In nucleotides, the CDR3 is TGTGCCAGCAGTTTTGGTAGCGTAATATCCACAGATACGCAGTATTTT. It codes for CASSFGSVISTDTQYF. The chain joins TRBV27 to TRBJ2-3; maybe TRBD2 (5 bases). With 3 bases removed from V and 2 bases from J, the gap between germline ends came to 15 bases. Per germline, CDR1 MNHEY and CDR2 SMNVEV (reference sequence). The CDR3 spans 16 residues.

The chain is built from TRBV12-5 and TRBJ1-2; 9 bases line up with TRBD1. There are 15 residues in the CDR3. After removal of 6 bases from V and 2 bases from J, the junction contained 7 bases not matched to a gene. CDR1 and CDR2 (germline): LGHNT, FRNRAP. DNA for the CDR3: TGTGCTAGTGGAGTCGGGACAGGGAGAAACTATGGCTACACCTTC. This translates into CASGVGTGRNYGYTF.

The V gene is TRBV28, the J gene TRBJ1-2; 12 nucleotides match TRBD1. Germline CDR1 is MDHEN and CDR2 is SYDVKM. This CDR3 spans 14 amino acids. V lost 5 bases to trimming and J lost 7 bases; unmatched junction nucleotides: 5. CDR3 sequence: CASSPGTGGRGYTF. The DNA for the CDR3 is TGTGCCAGCAGTCCCGGGACAGGGGGCCGTGGCTACACCTTC.

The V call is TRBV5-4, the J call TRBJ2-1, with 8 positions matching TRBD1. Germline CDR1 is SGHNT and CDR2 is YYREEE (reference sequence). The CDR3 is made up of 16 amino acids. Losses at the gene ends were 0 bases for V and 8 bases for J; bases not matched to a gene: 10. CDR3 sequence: CASSLEQGVSVDEQFF. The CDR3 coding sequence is TGTGCCAGCAGCTTGGAACAGGGGGTGTCTGTCGATGAGCAGTTCTTC.